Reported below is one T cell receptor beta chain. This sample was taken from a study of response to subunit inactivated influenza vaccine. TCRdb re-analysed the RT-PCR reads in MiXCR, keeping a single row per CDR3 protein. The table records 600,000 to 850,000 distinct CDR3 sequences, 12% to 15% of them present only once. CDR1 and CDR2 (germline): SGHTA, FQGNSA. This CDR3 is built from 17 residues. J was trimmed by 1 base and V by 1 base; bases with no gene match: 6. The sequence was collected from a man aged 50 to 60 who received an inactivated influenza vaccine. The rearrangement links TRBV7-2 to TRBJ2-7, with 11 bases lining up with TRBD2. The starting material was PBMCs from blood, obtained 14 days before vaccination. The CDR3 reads CASSLGLSSGRSYEQYF. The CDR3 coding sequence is TGTGCCAGCAGCTTAGGGTTGTCTAGCGGGAGGTCCTACGAGCAGTACTTC.